This T cell receptor (beta chain) was sequenced in a study of human T cells and chemical hapten exposure. Unfractionated whole blood was the source of the extracted total RNA. Within the library, unique molecular identifiers were attached to each individual cDNA molecule. In the original processing: TCR counts had a median of about 94,000 per sample and spanned roughly 20,000 to 750,000. TCRdb used MiXCR to reprocess the 5' RACE reads, holding one entry per CDR3 protein. The V and J calls here are based on TCRdb, not the publication. The sample lists about 140,000 distinct CDR3 sequences, 4.1% occurring once. This CDR3 contains 16 residues. J gave up 2 bases and V 2 bases, and 5 bases lay outside the gene matches. Germline V gene lookup returns CDR1 SNHLY and CDR2 FYNNEI. This clonotype was found many times. The antigen is unknown. Study-wide results and limits: No alteration of TCRs above 1 in 1000 frequency was seen with DPC sensitization.

The chain combines TRBV2 with TRBJ2-3; 9 nucleotides align to TRBD2. The receptor comes from a female donor in good health. The CDR3 DNA reads as TGTGCCAGCAGTGAATGGGCTAGCGGGGCCACAGATACGCAGTATTTT. As protein: CASSEWASGATDTQYF.